A single sample gave rise to the 5 T cell receptor beta chains below, sequenced in a study of cytomegalovirus exposure and HLA in healthy donors. Amplification used 60 Vbeta primers and 13 Jbeta primers. Profiling relied on immunoSEQ multiplex PCR, and the TCRdb table lists in-frame clones only, not all of them. The data show 150,000 to 200,000 clones, and the top ten clones hold roughly 2%. Material: PBMCs. These receptors were taken from a man aged 30 to 45 in good health and CMV-seronegative.

The rearrangement links TRBV6-6 to TRBJ2-7; 8 bases are shared with TRBD2. This CDR3 has 14 residues. V lost 2 bases, J lost 2 bases, and 2 bases stayed unmatched. The germline gives CDR1 MNHNY, CDR2 SVGAGI (reference sequence). CDR3 coding DNA: TGTGCCAGCAGTTACCGGGGGGGGACCTACGAGCAGTACTTC. This codes for CASSYRGGTYEQYF.

This sequence joins TRBV7-2 and TRBJ2-2, with D uncertain. The length of the CDR3 is 12 residues. CDR1 and CDR2 from the germline V gene are SGHTA and FQGNSA. V shed 5 bases and J shed 3 bases, with 4 bases lying between them. The CDR3 region has the DNA TGTGCCAGCAGCCTCTACACCGGGGAGCTGTTTTTT. This codes for CASSLYTGELFF.

The V call is TRBV25-1, the J call TRBJ1-5; maybe TRBD1 (5 bases). This CDR3 is 15 amino acids long. In germline, CDR1 is MGHDK, CDR2 SYGVNS. V shed 4 bases and J shed 3 bases, with 13 bases lying between them. The CDR3 here is CASSADQGLNQPQHF. In DNA, the CDR3 is TGTGCCAGCAGTGCAGACCAGGGTCTCAATCAGCCCCAGCATTTT.

The chain couples TRBV5-4 to TRBJ2-1, with a weak D call TRBD2 (6 bases). The germline V gene has CDR1 SGHNT and CDR2 YYREEE (reference sequence). The V gene lost 0 bases and the J gene lost 5 bases, with 15 bases spanning the gap. The length of the CDR3 is 16 residues. CDR3 residues: CASSLELASGHNEQFF. DNA for the CDR3: TGTGCCAGCAGCTTGGAACTAGCCTCGGGCCACAATGAGCAGTTCTTC.

The V and J genes are TRBV5-1 and TRBJ2-5; 7 bases fit TRBD1. The J call is in doubt because the DNA end fits TRBJ2-7 better. CDR1 and CDR2 from the germline V gene are SGHRS and YFSETQ. This CDR3 has 14 amino acids. This CDR3 is CASSLFQGVYEQYF. The CDR3 DNA is TGCGCCAGCAGCTTGTTCCAGGGGGTATACGAGCAGTACTTC.